A selection of T cell receptor beta chains follows, all from one sample in a study of T-cell reconstitution after alpha-beta-depleted transplantation in children. Using its own MiXCR run on the PCR reads, TCRdb lists one record per CDR3 protein. The data show hundreds of thousands of distinct CDR3 sequences, with about an eighth seen just once and about 0.77% held by the top ten. Material: PBMCs, obtained before TCRalphabeta/CD19-depleted stem cell transplant. These receptors were taken from a girl aged 2 to 9 with congenital amegakaryocytic thrombocytopenia, due to receive a stem cell transplant. Both conserved end residues are part of each CDR3. The D gene is left open where the match is weak. Some rows have no size entry. The others give once, few or many, or a class for an expanded clone.

-	TRBV20-1	TRBJ2-2	TRBD1	CSANTGVTGELFF	TGCAGTGCTAACACAGGGGTCACCGGGGAGCTGTTTTTT
many	TRBV7-2	TRBJ2-1	-	CASSLLGGRNEQFF	TGTGCCAGCAGCTTATTAGGGGGGAGGAATGAGCAGTTCTTC
many	TRBV5-5	TRBJ2-3	-	CASSLVQGRTDTQYF	TGTGCCAGCAGCTTGGTGCAGGGGAGAACAGATACGCAGTATTTT
many	TRBV20-1	TRBJ1-1	-	CRAVKGELNTEAFF	TGCAGGGCGGTTAAGGGGGAGTTGAACACTGAAGCTTTCTTT
many	TRBV5-1	TRBJ2-3	TRBD1	CASSWNSGTGSDTQYF	TGCGCCAGCAGCTGGAATTCCGGGACAGGGTCAGATACGCAGTATTTT
few	TRBV12-3/TRBV12-4	TRBJ1-3	-	CASSLWLSGNTIYF	TGTGCCAGCAGTTTATGGCTCTCTGGAAACACCATATATTTT
many	TRBV5-1	TRBJ1-1	TRBD1	CASSILGTGGTEAFF	TGCGCCAGCAGCATCCTAGGGACAGGGGGCACTGAAGCTTTCTTT
-	TRBV12-3/TRBV12-4	TRBJ2-7	-	CASSKSRVTYEQYF	TGTGCCAGCAGTAAATCCAGGGTTACCTACGAGCAGTACTTC
many	TRBV12-5	TRBJ2-1	TRBD2	CASGFLTGGLYNEQFF	TGTGCTAGTGGTTTTCTAACGGGAGGGCTTTACAATGAGCAGTTCTTC
many	TRBV5-1	TRBJ2-6	-	CASSLAISGANVLTF	TGCGCCAGCAGCTTAGCGATCTCTGGGGCCAACGTCCTGACTTTC
few	TRBV13	TRBJ2-1	-	CASSSLRGGSSGSYNEQFF	TGTGCCAGCAGCTCCCTCAGGGGAGGTAGCAGTGGCTCCTACAATGAGCAGTTCTTC
many	TRBV7-7	TRBJ2-7	TRBD1	CASRRAHRDRGNKYYEQYF	TGTGCCAGCAGAAGGGCGCATAGGGACAGGGGAAATAAATACTACGAGCAGTACTTC
-	TRBV5-1	TRBJ2-1	TRBD2	CASSLGLAGGPSDEQFF	TGCGCCAGCAGCTTAGGACTAGCGGGAGGGCCGAGCGATGAGCAGTTCTTC
few	TRBV19	TRBJ2-1	-	CASSIPGHPRQFF	TGTGCCAGTAGTATCCCGGGACATCCCCGGCAGTTCTTC
many	TRBV29-1	TRBJ2-7	-	CSVAMVDEQYF	TGCAGCGTGGCAATGGTTGACGAGCAGTACTTC
many	TRBV5-6	TRBJ2-6	-	CASSLRRSGANVLTF	TGTGCCAGCAGCTTGCGCCGTTCTGGGGCCAACGTCCTGACTTTC
many	TRBV24-1	TRBJ2-1	-	CATSDLDSNEQFF	TGTGCCACCAGTGACCTGGACAGCAATGAGCAGTTCTTC
many	TRBV29-1	TRBJ2-3	-	CSVAPPGRHSTDTQYF	TGCAGCGTGGCCCCTCCGGGACGGCATAGCACAGATACGCAGTATTTT
many	TRBV5-1	TRBJ2-7	-	CASSLGGVEQYF	TGCGCCAGCAGCCTGGGAGGTGTCGAGCAGTACTTC
many	TRBV7-9	TRBJ1-2	TRBD1	CASRGTAANYGYTF	TGTGCCAGCAGAGGGACAGCAGCTAACTATGGCTACACCTTC
few	TRBV20-1	TRBJ1-1	-	CSALSVGLTEAFF	TGCAGTGCTCTCTCGGTGGGTTTGACTGAAGCTTTCTTT
-	TRBV6-1	TRBJ2-5	TRBD1	CASCRDRAVETQYF	TGTGCCAGCTGCCGGGACAGGGCTGTAGAGACCCAGTACTTC
many	TRBV20-1	TRBJ1-2	TRBD1	CSALGQGYGYTF	TGCAGTGCTTTGGGACAGGGGTATGGCTACACCTTC
-	TRBV4-1	TRBJ1-3	TRBD1	CASSLRDRGSGNTIYF	TGCGCCAGCAGCCTAAGGGACAGGGGCTCTGGAAACACCATATATTTT
-	TRBV5-1	TRBJ2-1	-	CASIVGDGGSYNEQFF	TGCGCCAGCATAGTCGGTGACGGGGGCTCCTACAATGAGCAGTTCTTC
-	TRBV15	TRBJ1-1	TRBD1	CATHRGGERTEAFF	TGTGCCACCCATCGAGGGGGCGAGCGCACTGAAGCTTTCTTT
few	TRBV5-1	TRBJ2-3	TRBD2	CASSYLGLAGYTDTQYF	TGCGCCAGCAGCTACCTCGGACTAGCGGGGTACACAGATACGCAGTATTTT
many	TRBV28	TRBJ2-1	-	CASSFLVDSGNNEQFF	TGTGCCAGCAGCTTTCTCGTTGATAGCGGAAACAATGAGCAGTTCTTC
many	TRBV11-1	TRBJ2-7	TRBD2	CASSPVGPAGGKQYF	TGTGCCAGCAGCCCTGTGGGACCAGCGGGAGGAAAGCAGTACTTC
few	TRBV7-8	TRBJ2-6	TRBD1	CASSSWTGKASGANVLTF	TGTGCCAGCAGCTCCTGGACAGGGAAAGCTTCTGGGGCCAACGTCCTGACTTTC
few	TRBV12-3/TRBV12-4	TRBJ2-1	TRBD1	CASKVQGEGSDEQFF	TGTGCCAGCAAAGTACAGGGGGAAGGGTCGGATGAGCAGTTCTTC
few	TRBV2	TRBJ2-2	-	CASRVGSDTGELFF	TGTGCCAGCAGGGTTGGGTCTGACACCGGGGAGCTGTTTTTT
many	TRBV12-3/TRBV12-4	TRBJ2-7	TRBD1	CASSQLGQGYEQYF	TGTGCCAGCAGCCAACTGGGACAGGGCTACGAGCAGTACTTC
few	TRBV5-1	TRBJ2-1	TRBD1	CASSLGQGADEQFF	TGCGCCAGCAGCTTAGGACAGGGGGCGGATGAGCAGTTCTTC
few	TRBV20-1	TRBJ2-7	-	CSARVPRSYEQYF	TGCAGTGCTAGAGTGCCCCGCTCCTACGAGCAGTACTTC
many	TRBV4-2	TRBJ2-1	TRBD2	CASSQGASGIYYNEQFF	TGTGCCAGCAGCCAAGGCGCTAGCGGGATTTACTACAATGAGCAGTTCTTC
many	TRBV6-4	TRBJ2-2	TRBD2	CASSPSGRGTGELFF	TGTGCCAGCAGTCCAAGCGGGAGGGGCACCGGGGAGCTGTTTTTT
-	TRBV6-1	TRBJ2-1	TRBD2	CASSDTSGSSYNEQFF	TGTGCCAGCAGTGACACCAGCGGGAGCTCCTACAATGAGCAGTTCTTC
-	TRBV2	TRBJ1-5	-	CASTVYSNQPQHF	TGTGCCAGCACGGTTTATAGCAATCAGCCCCAGCATTTT
many	TRBV6-5	TRBJ2-3	-	CASSYSARFTDTQYF	TGTGCCAGCAGTTACTCGGCGCGGTTCACAGATACGCAGTATTTT